The 3 T cell receptor beta chains in this list originate from one sample, sequenced in a study of T cells in Graves' hyperthyroidism and ophthalmopathy. Amplification targeted TCR beta CDR3 regions from RNA transcripts. HTBI primers were the set used in a first-round RT-PCR of the TCR CDR3. Using its own MiXCR run on the multiplex PCR reads, TCRdb lists one record per CDR3 protein. The sample records approximately 610,000 distinct CDR3 sequences, approximately 15% being singletons. The specimen was blood. The origin of the receptors is a young woman with Graves' hyperthyroidism.

There are many counts of this clonotype. V gene TRBV30 combines with J gene TRBJ2-7; D possibly corresponds to TRBD1 (5 bases). Trimming left V 2 bases short and J 3 bases short, with 14 bases between. Germline V gene data show CDR1 as GTSNPN and CDR2 as SVGIG (reference sequence). The CDR3 is 14 amino acids. CDR3 coding DNA: TGTGCCTGGAGTATGGGATCAGGGCTCTACGAGCAGTACTTC. Encoded protein: CAWSMGSGLYEQYF. The variable domain in full, completed from reference TRBV30 and TRBJ2-7, reads SQTIHQWPATLVQPVGSPLSLECTVEGTSNPNLYWYRQAAGRGLQLLFYSVGIGQISSEVPQNLSASRPQDRQFILSSKKLLLSDSGFYLCAWSMGSGLYEQYFGPGTRLTVT.

V gene TRBV10-2 combines with J gene TRBJ2-3; the D call may be TRBD1 or TRBD2 (6 bases each). CDR1 WSHSY and CDR2 SAAADI come from the germline V gene. Trimming took off 2 bases at V and 2 bases at J, with 11 bases between the two ends. CDR3 length equals 15 residues. The CDR3 coding sequence is TGCGCCAGCAGTGAGCCGGGGGCCTTCACAGATACGCAGTATTTT. It translates to CASSEPGAFTDTQYF.

This clonotype was seen repeatedly, ten times or more. The chain combines TRBV6-5 with TRBJ2-7, with TRBD1 matching over 10 bases. The CDR3 runs 16 residues. Per germline, CDR1 MNHEY and CDR2 SVGAGI. The V segment lost 2 bases and the J segment 5 bases; nucleotides outside the gene matches: 9. The CDR3 reads CASSYAPGQGFDEQYF. The DNA of the CDR3 is TGTGCCAGCAGTTACGCCCCGGGACAGGGGTTTGACGAGCAGTACTTC.